This T cell receptor beta chain was documented in a study of blood T cell repertoires in COVID-19. Looking at the study overall: Material from acute and convalescent COVID-19 was sourced from the United States, Italy and Spain.

The CDR3 contains 15 residues. CDR1 and CDR2 (germline): LNHDA, SQIVND (reference sequence). V lost 3 bases and J lost 4; bases outside the gene matches: 5. Authors' processing steps: Researchers report that nucleated cell counts were estimated from reference gene primer amplification. Produced via immunoSEQ multiplex PCR; TCRdb's table is partial and in-frame only. V, J and clone size derive from that table, while D and trimming were established from the DNA sequence. This repertoire shows roughly 290,000 clones, about 86% found once; its top ten account for about 1.9%. The chain carries TRBV19 and TRBJ1-1; 10 positions match TRBD1. The sequenced sample consisted of peripheral blood. The clonotype was recovered from a woman under 40 who had recovered from COVID-19. CDR3 DNA sequence: TGTGCCAGTAGTATGTCCTGGACAGGGGGCACTGAAGCTTTCTTT. Translation: CASSMSWTGGTEAFF. The variable domain in full, completed from reference TRBV19 and TRBJ1-1, reads DGGITQSPKYLFRKEGQNVTLSCEQNLNHDAMYWYRQDPGQGLRLIYYSQIVNDFQKGDIAEGYSVSREKKESFPLTVTSAQKNPTAFYLCASSMSWTGGTEAFFGQGTRLTVV.